The 30 T cell receptor beta chains in this list originate from one sample, sequenced in a study of blood T cell repertoires in COVID-19. Generated by immunoSEQ multiplex PCR, the TCRdb table keeps only in-frame clones and is missing some. The sample yields about 97,000 clones, over 75% seen once. Material: peripheral blood. The receptor source for this set is a human donor in a cohort sampled during active COVID-19.

This clone occurred a few times. CDR3 DNA: TGCGCCAGCAGTATGGTTAGCGGGTCCTACGAGCAGTACTTC. Amino acid sequence: CASSMVSGSYEQYF. The V call is TRBV4-1, the J call TRBJ2-7, with 7 bases that match TRBD2. This CDR3 is 14 amino acids long. Germline trimming cut 6 bases from V and 1 base from J; bases unmatched to any gene: 6. Germline loops: CDR1 MGHRA, CDR2 YSYEKL.

The chain recombines TRBV7-9 with TRBJ1-4; TRBD1 might be the D (5 bases). Trimming removed 6 bases at V and 7 bases at J, with 15 bases between. This CDR3 comprises 14 residues. In germline, CDR1 is SEHNR, CDR2 FQNEAQ (reference sequence). The CDR3 nucleotides read TGTGCCAGCAGGATGACAGATACCTCTGAAAAACTGTTTTTT. It encodes CASRMTDTSEKLFF.

This rearrangement joins TRBV6-5 to TRBJ1-1; TRBD1 agrees at 8 bases. Germline assignment: CDR1 MNHEY and CDR2 SVGAGI. This CDR3 comprises 15 residues. Unmatched junction bases numbered 7, after V lost 6 bases and J lost 1 base. This chain's CDR3 is CASSIQGGGNTEAFF. The CDR3 nucleotides are TGTGCCAGCAGCATACAGGGGGGTGGGAACACTGAAGCTTTCTTT.

The J gene is TRBJ2-1, the V gene TRBV3-1 (or the pseudogene TRBV3-2), with 9 positions matching TRBD1. The J segment lost 10 bases and the V segment lost 1 base, leaving 8 bases of the junction unmatched. Per germline, CDR1 LGHDT and CDR2 YNNKEL (reference sequence). The CDR3 has 15 amino acids. This CDR3 is CASSQAGTGTREQFF. The DNA of the CDR3 is TGTGCCAGCAGCCAAGCGGGGACAGGGACTCGGGAGCAGTTCTTC.

The chain recombines TRBV28 with TRBJ1-1; no clear D gene. The CDR3 contains 12 residues. CDR1 is MDHEN and CDR2 is SYDVKM in the germline V gene. V was clipped by 2 bases and J by 10 bases, with 11 bases between them. The CDR3 region is CASSLLSSGAFF. In nucleotides, the CDR3 is TGTGCCAGCAGTTTACTTAGTTCGGGAGCTTTCTTT. The variable domain in full, completed from reference TRBV28 and TRBJ1-1, reads DVKVTQSSRYLVKRTGEKVFLECVQDMDHENMFWYRQDPGLGLRLIYFSYDVKMKEKGDIPEGYSVSREKKERFSLILESASTNQTSMYLCASSLLSSGAFFGQGTRLTVV.

The rearrangement links TRBV5-4 to TRBJ2-1; D possibly corresponds to TRBD1 (6 bases). Germline-derived CDR1 and CDR2 are SGHNT and YYREEE (reference sequence). The CDR3 spans 16 residues. The germline V and J ends were trimmed by 0 bases and 2 bases, with 12 bases remaining between them. The CDR3 coding sequence is TGTGCCAGCAGCTTGGGGACAGTCCTCGCCTACAATGAGCAGTTCTTC. Its translation is CASSLGTVLAYNEQFF.

The V gene is TRBV29-1, the J gene TRBJ1-1, with 7 bases fitting TRBD1. This CDR3 has 13 residues. Germline V gives CDR1 SQVTM, CDR2 ANQGSEA. J was trimmed by 3 bases and V by 7 bases; bases with no gene match: 8. The CDR3 is CSAGADRDTEAFF. The DNA for the CDR3 is TGCAGCGCTGGAGCCGACAGGGACACTGAAGCTTTCTTT.

This sequence joins TRBV10-3 and TRBJ1-2; 8 bases are shared with TRBD1. Losses at the gene ends were 6 bases for V and 5 bases for J; bases not matched to a gene: 8. The CDR3 loop spans 14 amino acids. The V gene's germline CDR1 is ENHRY and CDR2 SYGVKD. The CDR3 protein is CAIRAGTGGYGYTF. Written as DNA, the CDR3 is TGTGCCATCAGAGCCGGGACAGGAGGATATGGCTACACCTTC.

The V and J genes are TRBV11-3 and TRBJ2-2, with a possible D match to TRBD2 (6 bases). The V gene's germline CDR1 is SGHNT and CDR2 YENEEA. V was trimmed by 0 bases and J by 7 bases, leaving 18 bases between them. The CDR3 loop spans 17 amino acids. CDR3 sequence reads: CASSLDLAGGRDGELFF. The DNA for the CDR3 is TGTGCCAGCAGCTTAGATCTAGCTGGAGGGAGAGACGGGGAGCTGTTTTTT.

This chain links TRBV19 with TRBJ2-1; 11 bases agree with TRBD2. The CDR3 consists of 14 residues. The V segment lost 6 bases and the J segment 7 bases; nucleotides outside the gene matches: 5. Germline loops: CDR1 LNHDA, CDR2 SQIVND (reference sequence). The CDR3 DNA sequence: TGTGCCAGTAGGGCTGGGACTAGCGGAAATGAGCAGTTCTTC. Translating it yields CASRAGTSGNEQFF. Using reference TRBV19 and TRBJ2-1 for the parts outside the CDR3, the full variable domain is DGGITQSPKYLFRKEGQNVTLSCEQNLNHDAMYWYRQDPGQGLRLIYYSQIVNDFQKGDIAEGYSVSREKKESFPLTVTSAQKNPTAFYLCASRAGTSGNEQFFGPGTRLTVL.

J is TRBJ2-7 and V is TRBV15, with a tentative D call TRBD2 (5 bases). CDR1 and CDR2 (germline): LNHNV, YYDKDF (reference sequence). V was cut by 0 bases and J by 2 bases, with 14 bases left in between. The CDR3 is 16 amino acids. The CDR3 here is CATSRDGETEPYEQYF. In DNA, the CDR3 is TGTGCCACCAGCAGAGACGGGGAGACGGAGCCCTACGAGCAGTACTTC.

The chain links TRBV10-3 to TRBJ2-1, with D possibly matching TRBD2 (5 bases). Trimming removed 10 bases at V and 2 bases at J, with 12 bases between. The germline CDR1 and CDR2 sequences are ENHRY and SYGVKD. This CDR3 has 13 residues. The CDR3 DNA sequence: TGTGCCACCGCTGGGAGTCCCTACAATGAGCAGTTCTTC. Translating gives CATAGSPYNEQFF.

J is TRBJ1-2 and V is TRBV5-8; D unresolved. Germline CDR1 SGHTS, CDR2 YDEGEE. This CDR3 region has 15 residues. Trimming took off 6 bases at V and 4 bases at J, with 19 bases between the two ends. In DNA, the CDR3 is TGTGCCAGCACCCTGAGGGCTCACCACTCCTATGGCTACACCTTC. Its protein product is CASTLRAHHSYGYTF.

This clone was observed a single time. The chain employs TRBV15 and TRBJ2-7; no reliable D call. This CDR3 spans 15 amino acids. Trimming took off 0 bases at V and 2 bases at J, with 11 bases between the two ends. The germline gives CDR1 LNHNV, CDR2 YYDKDF (reference sequence). CDR3 coding DNA: TGTGCCACCAGCAGAGATGGTGGAGAGGCCTACGAGCAGTACTTC. Protein product: CATSRDGGEAYEQYF.

The gene calls are TRBV19 and TRBJ2-7, with 7 bases identical to TRBD1. The CDR3 sequence is 15 residues long. With V trimmed by 9 bases and J by 3 bases, 14 bases remained unmatched. The germline V gene encodes CDR1 LNHDA and CDR2 SQIVND (reference sequence). CDR3 sequence (DNA): TGTGCCAGGATTACGGGCCTGGGACAGCTCTACGAGCAGTACTTC. Its protein product is CARITGLGQLYEQYF.

The chain links TRBV4-2 to TRBJ2-1, with TRBD2 as a possible D gene (5 bases). The CDR3 is 15 residues long. Trimming stripped 4 bases from V and 2 bases from J, with 12 bases between. CDR1 is LGHNA, CDR2 YNFKEQ, per germline. As DNA, the CDR3 is TGTGCCAGCAGCCCCGGGGTACGTCCCTACAATGAGCAGTTCTTC. Amino acid sequence: CASSPGVRPYNEQFF.

The chain combines TRBV9 with TRBJ2-3; D unresolved. This CDR3 has 14 residues. The ends were cut back, 2 bases at V and 1 base at J, with 8 bases in the middle. The germline V gene encodes CDR1 SGDLS and CDR2 YYNGEE. The CDR3 DNA follows: TGTGCCAGCAGCGTGAGCAGCGGCACAGATACGCAGTATTTT. Translated: CASSVSSGTDTQYF.

The V call is TRBV9, the J call TRBJ1-6; 9 bases fit TRBD1. V lost 3 bases and J lost 6; bases outside the gene matches: 7. Germline lookup yields CDR1 SGDLS and CDR2 YYNGEE. This CDR3 has 16 amino acids. For the CDR3, the DNA is TGTGCCAGCAGCGGCTTTCCGGGACAGGGTAATTCACCCCTCCACTTT. As protein: CASSGFPGQGNSPLHF. Together with reference TRBV9 and TRBJ1-6, the CDR3 gives the full variable domain: DSGVTQTPKHLITATGQRVTLRCSPRSGDLSVYWYQQSLDQGLQFLIQYYNGEERAKGNILERFSAQQFPDLHSELNLSSLELGDSALYFCASSGFPGQGNSPLHFGNGTRLTVT.

This chain connects TRBV6-2 or TRBV6-3 to TRBJ1-5; 9 nucleotides match TRBD1. J lost 0 bases, V lost 6 bases, and 9 bases had no gene match. Germline lookup yields CDR1 MNHEY and CDR2 SVGEGT. CDR3 size: 17 residues. The CDR3 nucleotides read TGTGCCAGCAGCCCGGGACAGGGATTTTATAGCAATCAGCCCCAGCATTTT. It codes for CASSPGQGFYSNQPQHF.

This chain links TRBV7-8 with TRBJ2-7; D may be TRBD2 (5 bases). Trimming cost V 1 base and J 2 bases, with 18 bases left between them. The germline V gene encodes CDR1 SGHVS and CDR2 FQNEAQ. The length of the CDR3 is 17 residues. The CDR3 DNA sequence: TGTGCCAGCAGCTTAGTTGCGAGCGATAGCGAACCCTACGAGCAGTACTTC. This encodes CASSLVASDSEPYEQYF.

The chain carries TRBV6-5 and TRBJ1-2; TRBD1 might be the D (5 bases). Between the trimmed V and J ends, which lost 2 bases and 4 bases, there was a span of 11 bases. The CDR3 length is 14 residues. From germline, CDR1 is MNHEY and CDR2 SVGAGI. CDR3 sequence (DNA): TGTGCCAGCAGTTACACGACAGCGGGCTATGGCTACACCTTC. It encodes CASSYTTAGYGYTF.

The gene calls are TRBV11-3 and TRBJ2-1; the D gene is possibly TRBD1 (6 bases). Per the germline V gene, CDR1 is SGHNT and CDR2 is YENEEA. Trimming took 6 bases from V and 8 from J, leaving 11 bases between them. This CDR3 contains 12 residues. CDR3 sequence reads: CASRASGDEQFF. The CDR3 DNA is TGTGCCAGCAGGGCGTCAGGGGATGAGCAGTTCTTC.

For the CDR3, the DNA is TGTGCCAGCTCACCACAGGGGGCTATCAATGAGCAGTTCTTC. The encoded protein is CASSPQGAINEQFF. The chain joins TRBV18 to TRBJ2-1; 7 bases agree with TRBD1. This CDR3 has 14 amino acids. With 1 base clipped from V and 6 bases from J, the junction kept 3 bases outside the gene matches. Germline loops: CDR1 KGHSH, CDR2 LQKENI.

The chain combines TRBV6-5 with TRBJ1-4; 7 nucleotides match TRBD1. After removal of 2 bases from V and 9 bases from J, the junction contained 6 bases not matched to a gene. The length of the CDR3 is 14 residues. Germline lookup yields CDR1 MNHEY and CDR2 SVGAGI. DNA of the CDR3: TGTGCCAGCAGTTACGAGGGGGCAGGGAAAAAACTGTTTTTT. This sequence encodes CASSYEGAGKKLFF.

The CDR3 protein is CASSPSGSHNEQFF. For the CDR3, the DNA is TGTGCCAGCAGCCCTAGCGGGAGCCACAATGAGCAGTTCTTC. This rearrangement joins TRBV7-2 to TRBJ2-1; 10 positions agree with TRBD2. The CDR3 totals 14 residues. The J segment lost 5 bases and the V segment lost 5 bases, leaving 3 bases of the junction unmatched. From germline, CDR1 is SGHTA and CDR2 FQGNSA. Full variable domain (outside the CDR3, taken from reference TRBV7-2 and TRBJ2-1): GAGVSQSPSNKVTEKGKDVELRCDPISGHTALYWYRQSLGQGLEFLIYFQGNSAPDKSGLPSDRFSAERTGGSVSTLTIQRTQQEDSAVYLCASSPSGSHNEQFFGPGTRLTVL.

This clone was recorded once. This rearrangement joins TRBV6-5 to TRBJ2-7, with 8 positions matching TRBD1. Germline CDR1 is MNHEY and CDR2 is SVGAGI. V shed 4 bases and J 2 bases; nucleotides not matched to a gene: 7. CDR3 length: 15 amino acids. CDR3 sequence: CASSLTGQGPYEQYF. CDR3 nucleotides: TGTGCCAGCAGTTTAACCGGACAGGGACCCTACGAGCAGTACTTC.

The chain combines TRBV10-3 with TRBJ1-3, with 8 bases fitting TRBD1. V shed 11 bases and J 8 bases; nucleotides not matched to a gene: 5. Germline V gives CDR1 ENHRY, CDR2 SYGVKD. CDR3 length equals 11 residues. For the CDR3, the DNA is TGTGCCGTGACAGGGGATGACACCATATATTTT. Its translation is CAVTGDDTIYF.

To note about this clone: A junction boundary mismatches the germline segment, possibly from a read error. The chain combines TRBV6-1 with TRBJ2-7; 10 bases are shared with TRBD1. CDR3 size: 13 residues. Germline CDR1 reads MNHNS; CDR2 reads SASEGT. CDR3 in amino acids: CASSERDLGQGHF. The CDR3 nucleotides read TGTGCCAGCAGTGAAAGGGACCTGGGACAGGGGCACTTC.

This clone was picked up one time. The rearrangement joins TRBV19 to TRBJ2-5, with D perhaps matching TRBD2 (7 bases). This CDR3 spans 14 amino acids. V lost 9 bases and J lost 2, with 16 bases in between. The germline V gene has CDR1 LNHDA and CDR2 SQIVND (reference sequence). CDR3 region: CASTSGGRQETQYF. DNA for the CDR3: TGTGCCAGCACGTCGGGGGGCCGGCAAGAGACCCAGTACTTC.

This rearrangement joins TRBV6-5 to TRBJ2-5; the match to TRBD1 covers 8 bases. V was clipped by 9 bases and J by 2 bases; unmatched bases: 8. Germline CDR1 reads MNHEY; CDR2 reads SVGAGI. CDR3 length equals 14 residues. This CDR3 reads CASLQGGLQETQYF. The DNA for the CDR3 is TGTGCCAGTTTACAGGGGGGCCTGCAAGAGACCCAGTACTTC.